Below, 3 T cell receptor beta chains from the same sample are listed, as sequenced in a study of early T cells in non-severe SARS-CoV-2 infection. MiXCR, run by TCRdb on the 5' RACE reads, gives a single entry per CDR3 protein. The sample contains 66,000 or so distinct CDR3 sequences, roughly 13% of which appear only once. The sample taken for sequencing was whole blood. The receptor source for this set is an adult who was a healthcare worker with PCR-confirmed SARS-CoV-2 infection or an uninfected control (not recorded which).

The chain uses TRBV10-3 and TRBJ2-7; 9 positions agree with TRBD1. The V segment lost 3 bases and the J segment 4 bases; nucleotides outside the gene matches: 7. Per the germline V gene, CDR1 is ENHRY and CDR2 is SYGVKD. This CDR3 has 15 amino acids. The CDR3 nucleotides are TGTGCCATCAGTGAAGAACAGGGGGCCTCGTACGAGCAGTACTTC. It specifies CAISEEQGASYEQYF.

V is TRBV20-1 and J is TRBJ2-7, with 8 bases fitting TRBD2. The CDR3 extends over 15 amino acids. The V and J ends lost 3 bases and 5 bases, in that order; junction bases with no gene match: 12. Germline-derived CDR1 and CDR2 are DFQATT and SNEGSKA (reference sequence). The CDR3 loop reads CSASPEASGSHEQYF. The CDR3 DNA reads as TGCAGTGCTAGCCCAGAGGCTAGCGGGTCCCACGAGCAGTACTTC.

The chain joins TRBV5-1 to TRBJ2-1, with D tentatively TRBD1 (5 bases). The CDR3 loop spans 12 amino acids. V lost 4 bases to trimming and J lost 8 bases, with 10 bases between them. CDR1 is SGHRS and CDR2 is YFSETQ in the germline V gene. The CDR3 loop is CASSDSTDEQFF. The CDR3, as DNA: TGCGCCAGCAGCGACAGCACGGATGAGCAGTTCTTC.